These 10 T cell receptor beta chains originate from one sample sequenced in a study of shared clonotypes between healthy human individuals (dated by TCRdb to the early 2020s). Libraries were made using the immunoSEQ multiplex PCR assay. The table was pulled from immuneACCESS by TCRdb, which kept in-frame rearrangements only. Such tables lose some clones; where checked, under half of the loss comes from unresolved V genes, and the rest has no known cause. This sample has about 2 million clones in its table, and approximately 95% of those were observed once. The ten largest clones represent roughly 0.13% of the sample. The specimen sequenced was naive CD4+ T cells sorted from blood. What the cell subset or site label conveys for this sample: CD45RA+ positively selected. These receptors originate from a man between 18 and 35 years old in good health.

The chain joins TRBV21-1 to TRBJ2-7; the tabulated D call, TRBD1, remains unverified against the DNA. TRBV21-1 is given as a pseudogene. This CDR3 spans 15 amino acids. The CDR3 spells CASSPRQGGPHEQYF. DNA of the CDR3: TGTGCCAGCAGCCCTCGGCAGGGTGGCCCCCACGAGCAGTACTTC.

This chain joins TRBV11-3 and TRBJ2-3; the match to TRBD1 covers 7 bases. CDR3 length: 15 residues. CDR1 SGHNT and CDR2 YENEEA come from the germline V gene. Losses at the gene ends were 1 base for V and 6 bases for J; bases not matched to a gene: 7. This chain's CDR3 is CASSLGQGRSDTQYF. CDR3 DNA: TGTGCCAGCAGCTTAGGACAGGGAAGAAGCGATACGCAGTATTTT.

The CDR3 protein is CAWSTDGNSPLHF. The CDR3 DNA sequence: TGTGCCTGGAGTACTGATGGAAATTCACCCCTCCACTTT. V gene TRBV30 combines with J gene TRBJ1-6; D is uncertain. The CDR3 consists of 13 residues. Trimming took off 2 bases at V and 7 bases at J, with 9 bases between the two ends. Germline V gives CDR1 GTSNPN, CDR2 SVGIG (reference sequence).

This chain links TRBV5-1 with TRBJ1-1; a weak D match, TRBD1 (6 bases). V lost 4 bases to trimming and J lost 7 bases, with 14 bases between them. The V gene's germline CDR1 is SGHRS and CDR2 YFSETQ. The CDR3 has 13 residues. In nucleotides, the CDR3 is TGCGCCAGCAGCCCTTCACAGGGACTTGAAGCTTTCTTT. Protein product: CASSPSQGLEAFF.

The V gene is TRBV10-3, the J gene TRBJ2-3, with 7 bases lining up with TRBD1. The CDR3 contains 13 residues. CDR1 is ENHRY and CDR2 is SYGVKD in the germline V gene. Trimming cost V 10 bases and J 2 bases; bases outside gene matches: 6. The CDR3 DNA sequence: TGTGCCACTAGGACAGGCTACACAGATACGCAGTATTTT. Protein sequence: CATRTGYTDTQYF.

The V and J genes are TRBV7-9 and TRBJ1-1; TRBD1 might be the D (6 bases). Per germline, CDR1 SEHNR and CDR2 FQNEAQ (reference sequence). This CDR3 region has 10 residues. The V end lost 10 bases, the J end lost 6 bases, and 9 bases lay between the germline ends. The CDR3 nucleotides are TGTGCCACCGGGGGCCCTGAAGCTTTCTTT. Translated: CATGGPEAFF.

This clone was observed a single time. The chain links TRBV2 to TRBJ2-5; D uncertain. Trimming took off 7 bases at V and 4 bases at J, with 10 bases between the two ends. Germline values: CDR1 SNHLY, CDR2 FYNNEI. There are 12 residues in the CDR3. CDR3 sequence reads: CASKDERETQYF. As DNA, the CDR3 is TGTGCCAGCAAGGACGAGCGAGAGACCCAGTACTTC. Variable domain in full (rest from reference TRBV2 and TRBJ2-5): EPEVTQTPSHQVTQMGQEVILRCVPISNHLYFYWYRQILGQKVEFLVSFYNNEISEKSEIFDDQFSVERPDGSNFTLKIRSTKLEDSAMYFCASKDERETQYFGPGTRLLVL.

DNA of the CDR3: TGTGCCAGCAGAACGGGGGATTCACCCCTCCACTTT. Translation: CASRTGDSPLHF. The chain combines TRBV6-5 with TRBJ1-6; tentative D call: TRBD1 (5 bases). V was clipped by 6 bases and J by 8 bases, with 8 bases between them. Germline CDR1 MNHEY, CDR2 SVGAGI. This CDR3 region has 12 residues.

CDR3 in amino acids: CASSLTGGPGANVLTF. The DNA of the CDR3 is TGCGCCAGCAGCCTCACAGGGGGCCCTGGGGCCAACGTCCTGACTTTC. The chain employs TRBV4-1 and TRBJ2-6; 9 bases map to TRBD1. This CDR3 contains 16 residues. Trimming cost V 4 bases and J 2 bases; bases outside gene matches: 3. The germline V gene encodes CDR1 MGHRA and CDR2 YSYEKL.

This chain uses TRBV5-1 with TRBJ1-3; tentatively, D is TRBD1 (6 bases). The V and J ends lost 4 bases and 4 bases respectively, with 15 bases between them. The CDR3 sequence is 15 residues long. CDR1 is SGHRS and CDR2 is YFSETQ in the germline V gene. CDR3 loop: CASSHNGGEGNTIYF. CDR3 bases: TGCGCCAGCAGCCACAACGGGGGCGAAGGAAACACCATATATTTT.